This entry is about one TCR beta chain. Its target is not known. The data were taken from a study of T cell responses to AZD1222 COVID-19 vaccine. Method: immunoSEQ multiplex PCR; TCRdb's copy keeps in-frame clones and lacks some. The sample consists of 95,000 to 110,000 clones, around nine tenths of them appearing once. General study points: The study identified only a handful of AZD1222 recipients as seropositive at baseline. Spike-specific TCR breadth and depth both grew after two AZD1222 doses. White British donors predominated, females outnumbered males, and clonal diversity was possibly underestimated. Among spike-specific TCRs, nearly half reportedly target unmutated variant regions.

Sequencing used peripheral blood, obtained 28 days after the second dose of the MenACWY control vaccine. This receptor was obtained from an adult who received the MenACWY meningococcal vaccine as a control.

The CDR3: CASSPGRGATNEKLFF. The CDR3 DNA is TGTGCCAGCAGCCCCGGGAGGGGGGCAACTAATGAAAAACTGTTTTTT. V is TRBV5-4 and J is TRBJ1-4; tentative D call: TRBD1 (6 bases). CDR3 length: 16 residues. The V end lost 4 bases, the J end lost 0 bases, and 13 bases lay between the germline ends. The germline CDR1 and CDR2 sequences are SGHNT and YYREEE (reference sequence).